Below are 27 T cell receptor beta chains sequenced from a single sample in a study of T cells after yellow fever vaccination. One entry per CDR3 protein results from TCRdb running MiXCR on the 5' RACE reads. The repertoire has hundreds of thousands of distinct CDR3 sequences, around 5.2% of them found once; the top ten carry around 3.5%. The sample consisted of CD4+ T cells sorted from PBMCs, taken on the day of the yellow fever booster vaccination. These receptors originate from a man aged 18 to 29 who received the YFV17D yellow fever vaccine.

This clonotype was seen repeatedly, ten times or more. The J gene is TRBJ2-3, the V gene TRBV3-1; D not certain. Deletions cut 2 bases from V and 2 bases from J, with 8 bases between. The CDR3 runs to 14 residues. Per the germline V gene, CDR1 is LGHDT and CDR2 is YNNKEL (reference sequence). As DNA, the CDR3 is TGTGCCAGCAGCCAAAGTTCCCTCACAGATACGCAGTATTTT. Its translation is CASSQSSLTDTQYF.

The gene calls are TRBV20-1 and TRBJ2-5, with 9 bases matching TRBD1. The CDR3 runs to 15 residues. Germline CDR1 and CDR2: DFQATT and SNEGSKA (reference sequence). Unmatched junction bases numbered 9, after V lost 2 bases and J lost 5 bases. As DNA, the CDR3 is TGCAGTGCTAGATCTAACAGGGGGCCGGGCGAGACCCAGTACTTC. Translating gives CSARSNRGPGETQYF.

This clonotype was detected a few times. The V call is TRBV4-2, the J call TRBJ1-2; D call uncertain. Germline CDR1 LGHNA, CDR2 YNFKEQ. The ends were cut back, 1 base at V and 4 bases at J, with 13 bases in the middle. The CDR3 is 15 residues long. CDR3 amino acids: CASSQGNWASYGYTF. CDR3 coding DNA: TGTGCCAGCAGCCAAGGAAACTGGGCGAGCTATGGCTACACCTTC.

There are a few counts of this clonotype. The rearrangement joins TRBV3-1 to TRBJ2-1, with no clear D. The CDR3 covers 14 residues. The germline CDR1 and CDR2 sequences are LGHDT and YNNKEL (reference sequence). V was shortened by 0 bases and J by 4 bases, with 7 bases between the two germline ends. CDR3 loop: CASSQDKGYNEQFF. CDR3 DNA sequence: TGTGCCAGCAGCCAAGATAAAGGGTACAATGAGCAGTTCTTC.

This chain links TRBV5-1 with TRBJ1-2; 7 bases match TRBD1. V was clipped by 4 bases and J by 7 bases; unmatched bases: 10. Per germline, CDR1 SGHRS and CDR2 YFSETQ. CDR3 length: 14 amino acids. CDR3 protein: CASSQTTGIGGYTF. In nucleotides, the CDR3 is TGCGCCAGCAGCCAAACGACAGGGATCGGTGGCTACACCTTC.

The CDR3 DNA is TGTGCCAGCAGGTCGGACAGACCTGAAGCTTTCTTT. This sequence encodes CASRSDRPEAFF. This chain uses TRBV25-1 with TRBJ1-1; D possibly corresponds to TRBD1 (6 bases). The germline gives CDR1 MGHDK, CDR2 SYGVNS. V lost 6 bases and J lost 6, with 11 bases in between. This CDR3 is built from 12 residues.

In its sample, this clonotype was seen many times. The CDR3 region has the DNA TGTGCCAGCAGCTTGGTACAGGGACCAAATTCACCCCTCCACTTT. Protein sequence: CASSLVQGPNSPLHF. The chain couples TRBV5-4 to TRBJ1-6; possibly TRBD1 for D (6 bases). Germline assignment: CDR1 SGHNT and CDR2 YYREEE (reference sequence). CDR3 size: 15 residues. V dropped 0 bases and J dropped 7 bases, with 11 bases sitting between them.

In this sample, this clonotype turned up a few times. This rearrangement joins TRBV7-8 to TRBJ1-6; D uncertain. CDR3 length: 15 residues. CDR1 is SGHVS and CDR2 is FQNEAQ in the germline V gene. The V end was cut by 1 base, the J end by 5 bases, with 9 bases between. CDR3 sequence (DNA): TGTGCCAGCAGCTTAGGGTGGATAAATAATTCACCCCTCCACTTT. Its protein is CASSLGWINNSPLHF.

Many counts were recorded for this clonotype. V gene TRBV12-5 combines with J gene TRBJ2-3; D is perhaps TRBD1 (5 bases). The CDR3 length is 11 residues. V lost 6 bases to trimming and J lost 4 bases, with 5 bases between them. From germline, CDR1 is LGHNT and CDR2 FRNRAP. The CDR3 nucleotides are TGTGCTAGTGGGACAGCAGATACGCAGTATTTT. The encoded protein is CASGTADTQYF.

This clonotype was counted at least ten times. The V gene is TRBV6-5, the J gene TRBJ1-5; 7 bases map to TRBD1. CDR1 and CDR2 (germline): MNHEY, SVGAGI. Trimming removed 4 bases from V and 0 bases from J; junction bases left unmatched: 6. The CDR3 spans 16 residues. Here the CDR3 DNA reads TGTGCCAGCAGTTCGCGATACAGGGGTAGCAATCAGCCCCAGCATTTT. Amino acids: CASSSRYRGSNQPQHF.

This clonotype appeared a few times. The chain joins TRBV10-3 to TRBJ2-3; TRBD1 aligns across 7 bases. Germline V CDR1 and CDR2: ENHRY, SYGVKD. The CDR3 totals 13 residues. With 6 bases clipped from V and 4 bases from J, the junction kept 4 bases outside the gene matches. CDR3 sequence reads: CAISNRGPDTQYF. CDR3 bases: TGTGCCATCAGCAACAGGGGTCCAGATACGCAGTATTTT.

The rearrangement links TRBV6-6 to TRBJ2-1; tentative D call: TRBD2 (6 bases). The V gene's germline CDR1 is MNHNY and CDR2 SVGAGI (reference sequence). CDR3 size: 11 residues. Trimming took 7 bases from V and 9 from J, leaving 10 bases between them. The CDR3 loop reads CASTAGGEQFF. The CDR3 DNA reads TGTGCCAGCACGGCCGGGGGTGAGCAGTTCTTC.

This clonotype was counted a few times. The gene calls are TRBV5-4 and TRBJ1-1; TRBD1 matches 7 bases. This CDR3 region has 16 residues. J was trimmed by 1 base and V by 0 bases; bases with no gene match: 6. From germline, CDR1 is SGHNT and CDR2 YYREEE (reference sequence). As DNA, the CDR3 is TGTGCCAGCAGCTTGGGGGACAGAGCTGAGAACACTGAAGCTTTCTTT. This translates into CASSLGDRAENTEAFF.

This clonotype turned up a few times. The rearrangement links TRBV6-5 to TRBJ1-2; 11 bases match TRBD1. This CDR3 has 15 amino acids. Germline loops: CDR1 MNHEY, CDR2 SVGAGI. V lost 0 bases to trimming and J lost 9 bases; unmatched junction nucleotides: 6. CDR3 loop: CASSYSGQGGSSYTF. The CDR3 coding sequence is TGTGCCAGCAGTTACTCGGGACAGGGGGGGAGTAGCTACACCTTC.

The chain employs TRBV7-2 and TRBJ2-1; no firm D call. V was shortened by 4 bases and J by 7 bases, with 14 bases between the two germline ends. This CDR3 spans 14 amino acids. Per the germline V gene, CDR1 is SGHTA and CDR2 is FQGNSA. CDR3 sequence (DNA): TGTGCCAGCAGCTCCAATCGCGGTGAAAATGAGCAGTTCTTC. Residues: CASSSNRGENEQFF.

The CDR3 DNA follows: TGTGCCAGCAGTTACCAAAACACCGGGGAGCTGTTTTTT. Protein product: CASSYQNTGELFF. The chain combines TRBV6-5 with TRBJ2-2, with D unclear. Germline-derived CDR1 and CDR2 are MNHEY and SVGAGI. V lost 2 bases to trimming and J lost 2 bases, with 3 bases between them. CDR3 length: 13 residues.

This clonotype was seen more than once but under ten times. The gene calls are TRBV6-5 and TRBJ2-7; 8 nucleotides agree with TRBD2. This CDR3 spans 14 amino acids. Germline assignment: CDR1 MNHEY and CDR2 SVGAGI. The V gene end was trimmed by 6 bases and the J gene end by 5 bases; junction bases not matched to a gene: 9. The CDR3 loop is CASSPRGGGDEQYV. The CDR3 DNA sequence: TGTGCCAGCAGCCCTCGGGGGGGAGGGGACGAGCAGTACGTC.

This clonotype showed up many times. The rearrangement joins TRBV5-1 to TRBJ2-1; 11 nucleotides match TRBD2. CDR1 is SGHRS, CDR2 YFSETQ, per germline. Trimming removed 5 bases from V and 0 bases from J; junction bases left unmatched: 10. The CDR3 contains 18 residues. Written as DNA, the CDR3 is TGCGCCAGCAGGCGGGCTAGCGGGGGGCTGGGCTCCTACAATGAGCAGTTCTTC. Its translation: CASRRASGGLGSYNEQFF.

This clonotype was seen a few times. The V and J genes are TRBV10-3 and TRBJ1-1, with 8 bases matching TRBD1. Trimming at V came to 4 bases and at J to 7 bases, leaving 5 bases not matched to a gene. This CDR3 region has 13 residues. CDR1 ENHRY and CDR2 SYGVKD come from the germline V gene. CDR3 in amino acids: CAISGRTGIEAFF. In nucleotides, the CDR3 is TGTGCCATCAGTGGGAGGACAGGGATTGAAGCTTTCTTT.

This chain links TRBV28 with TRBJ2-6; no reliable D call. The CDR3 contains 18 residues. Deletions cut 3 bases from V and 0 bases from J, with 15 bases between. Germline V gene sequence: CDR1 MDHEN, CDR2 SYDVKM. The CDR3 protein is CASSFRAAYLSGANVLTF. Written as DNA, the CDR3 is TGTGCCAGCAGTTTTCGGGCAGCCTACCTCTCTGGGGCCAACGTCCTGACTTTC. Looking up the rest from reference TRBV28 and TRBJ2-6 gives the full variable domain: DVKVTQSSRYLVKRTGEKVFLECVQDMDHENMFWYRQDPGLGLRLIYFSYDVKMKEKGDIPEGYSVSREKKERFSLILESASTNQTSMYLCASSFRAAYLSGANVLTFGAGSRLTVL.

V is TRBV4-2 and J is TRBJ1-2; D call uncertain. V lost 2 bases to trimming and J lost 4 bases, with 17 bases between them. Germline V CDR1 and CDR2: LGHNA, YNFKEQ. This CDR3 region has 16 residues. CDR3 bases: TGTGCCAGCAGCCAATCAAGCGGGGTACTTGGCTATGGCTACACCTTC. Its protein product is CASSQSSGVLGYGYTF.

This clonotype was recorded at least ten times. V is TRBV20-1 and J is TRBJ1-4; possible D gene TRBD1, 5 bases. CDR3 size: 15 residues. Trimming removed 0 bases from V and 7 bases from J, with 15 bases in between. CDR1 DFQATT and CDR2 SNEGSKA come from the germline V gene (reference sequence). The CDR3 region is CSARDRRGEGEKLFF. CDR3 DNA sequence: TGCAGTGCTAGAGATCGGAGGGGAGAAGGTGAAAAACTGTTTTTT.

J is TRBJ1-1 and V is TRBV24-1; D possibly corresponds to TRBD1 (6 bases). The CDR3 spans 12 residues. The germline CDR1 and CDR2 sequences are KGHDR and SFDVKD. V lost 4 bases to trimming and J lost 11 bases, with 13 bases between them. CDR3 sequence (DNA): TGTGCCACCAGTGACAAAATAGGGGGGGCTTTCTTT. Protein: CATSDKIGGAFF.

V and J are TRBV6-2 or TRBV6-3 and TRBJ2-6, with D maybe TRBD1 (5 bases). V dropped 5 bases and J dropped 2 bases, with 16 bases sitting between them. Germline V gene sequence: CDR1 MNHEY, CDR2 SVGEGT. There are 17 residues in the CDR3. The CDR3 nucleotides are TGTGCCAGCAGTCAAGATAACAGGAGACCTGGGGCCAACGTCCTGACTTTC. Translating gives CASSQDNRRPGANVLTF.

The rearrangement links TRBV2 to TRBJ2-1; tentatively, D is TRBD2 (5 bases). V lost 11 bases and J 4 bases, leaving 15 bases between the germline ends. There are 13 residues in the CDR3. In germline, CDR1 is SNHLY, CDR2 FYNNEI. For the CDR3, the DNA is TGTGCCGTCGGTATCGGGGAATACAATGAGCAGTTCTTC. It encodes CAVGIGEYNEQFF. The full variable domain, its missing parts supplied by reference TRBV2 and TRBJ2-1, is EPEVTQTPSHQVTQMGQEVILRCVPISNHLYFYWYRQILGQKVEFLVSFYNNEISEKSEIFDDQFSVERPDGSNFTLKIRSTKLEDSAMYFCAVGIGEYNEQFFGPGTRLTVL.

In its sample, this clonotype was seen a few times. V is TRBV18 and J is TRBJ2-1; D uncertain. Germline CDR1 KGHSH, CDR2 LQKENI. The CDR3 contains 15 residues. V lost 6 bases and J 8 bases, leaving 20 bases between the germline ends. In DNA, the CDR3 is TGTGCCAGCTCCCAGCTAGGCGGTATCCTCTATGAGCAGTTCTTC. The encoded protein is CASSQLGGILYEQFF.

The J gene is TRBJ2-5, the V gene TRBV12-3 or TRBV12-4; tentative D call: TRBD2 (6 bases). The length of the CDR3 is 14 residues. Trimming cost V 3 bases and J 3 bases, with 11 bases left between them. CDR3 protein: CASSFGGAKETQYF. The CDR3 nucleotides read TGTGCCAGCAGTTTCGGCGGGGCTAAAGAGACCCAGTACTTC.